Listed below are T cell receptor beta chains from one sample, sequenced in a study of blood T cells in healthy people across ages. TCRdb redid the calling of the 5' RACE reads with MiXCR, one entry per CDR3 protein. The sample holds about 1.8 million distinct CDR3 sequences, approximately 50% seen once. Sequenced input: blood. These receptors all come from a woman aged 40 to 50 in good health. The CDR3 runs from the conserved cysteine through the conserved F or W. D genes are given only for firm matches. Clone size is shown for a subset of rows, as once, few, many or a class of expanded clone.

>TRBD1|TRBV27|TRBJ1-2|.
CASSLVGQGALPYGYTF
TGTGCCAGCAGTTTGGTGGGACAGGGGGCCCTCCCCTATGGCTACACCTTC
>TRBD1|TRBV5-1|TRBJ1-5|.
CASSLTGASNQPQHF
TGCGCCAGCAGCTTGACAGGGGCGAGCAATCAGCCCCAGCATTTT
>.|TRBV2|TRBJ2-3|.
CASRAVRSSTDTQYF
TGTGCCAGCAGGGCGGTTCGGAGTAGCACAGATACGCAGTATTTT
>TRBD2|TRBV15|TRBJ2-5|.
CATSGSRLAGGPLKETQYF
TGTGCCACCAGCGGGTCGAGACTAGCGGGGGGGCCTCTAAAAGAGACCCAGTACTTC
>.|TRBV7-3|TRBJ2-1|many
CASSLPLGEQFF
TGTGCCAGCAGCTTACCGTTGGGTGAGCAGTTCTTC
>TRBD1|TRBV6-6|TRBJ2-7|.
CASRGQGGTGSYEQYF
TGTGCCAGCAGGGGACAGGGAGGGACCGGCTCCTACGAGCAGTACTTC
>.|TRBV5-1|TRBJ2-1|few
CASSGGTPYNEQFF
TGCGCCAGCAGCGGCGGAACACCCTACAATGAGCAGTTCTTC
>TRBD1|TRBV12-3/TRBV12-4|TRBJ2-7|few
CASSPDRVSYNEQYF
TGTGCCAGCAGTCCCGACAGGGTATCCTACAATGAGCAGTACTTC
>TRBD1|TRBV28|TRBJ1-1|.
CASSSFTMDRGLTEAFF
TGTGCCAGCAGTTCCTTTACAATGGACAGGGGGCTCACTGAAGCTTTCTTT
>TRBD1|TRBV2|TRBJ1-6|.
CASSNPRDRVPPLHF
TGTGCCAGCAGCAACCCCCGGGACAGGGTTCCACCCCTCCACTTT
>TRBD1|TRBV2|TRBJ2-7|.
CASRDRGYYEQYF
TGTGCCAGCAGGGACAGGGGATACTACGAGCAGTACTTC
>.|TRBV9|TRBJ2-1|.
CASTQRGGGNEQFF
TGTGCCAGCACTCAAAGGGGGGGTGGCAATGAGCAGTTCTTC
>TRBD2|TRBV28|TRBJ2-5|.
CASTRGGSGEETQYF
TGTGCCAGCACCCGGGGTGGGAGCGGGGAGGAGACCCAGTACTTC
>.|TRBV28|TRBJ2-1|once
CAGGGLALYEQFF
TGTGCCGGTGGAGGGCTAGCGCTCTATGAGCAGTTCTTC
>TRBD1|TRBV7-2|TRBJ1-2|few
CASSYRGPGDGYTF
TGTGCCAGCAGCTACAGGGGGCCGGGAGATGGCTACACCTTC
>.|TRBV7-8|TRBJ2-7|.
CASSPRGIFSYEQYF
TGTGCCAGCAGCCCCCGAGGGATCTTCTCCTACGAGCAGTACTTC
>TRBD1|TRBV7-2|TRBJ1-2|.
CASSRIPGQGRNYGYTF
TGTGCCAGCAGCCGAATACCGGGACAGGGGCGGAACTATGGCTACACCTTC
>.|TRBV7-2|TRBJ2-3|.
CASSPWTGLSTDTQYF
TGTGCCAGCAGCCCCTGGACTGGTCTAAGCACAGATACGCAGTATTTT
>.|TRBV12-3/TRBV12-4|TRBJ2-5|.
CASRQGGTARGTQYF
TGTGCCAGCAGACAAGGGGGGACGGCGAGAGGCACCCAGTACTTC
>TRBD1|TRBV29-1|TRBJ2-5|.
CSVTGVEETQYF
TGCAGCGTGACAGGGGTCGAAGAGACCCAGTACTTC
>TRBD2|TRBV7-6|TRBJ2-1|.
CASRGASGGYNEQFF
TGTGCCAGCAGGGGGGCTAGCGGGGGTTACAATGAGCAGTTCTTC
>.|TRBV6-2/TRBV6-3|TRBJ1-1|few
CASSYETDTEAFF
TGTGCCAGCAGTTACGAGACAGACACTGAAGCTTTCTTT
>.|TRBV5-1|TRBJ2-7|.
CASSFDDGLGGEQYF
TGCGCCAGCAGCTTTGACGATGGACTAGGGGGTGAGCAGTACTTC
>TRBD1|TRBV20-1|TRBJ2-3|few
CSARDSDRGLPDTQYF
TGCAGTGCTAGAGACTCGGACAGGGGTCTACCAGATACGCAGTATTTT
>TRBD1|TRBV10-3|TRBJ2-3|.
CAISESGVGQGATSSQYF
TGTGCCATCAGTGAGTCGGGGGTGGGACAGGGGGCCACCAGTTCGCAGTATTTT
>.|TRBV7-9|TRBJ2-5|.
CASSLKGVRGSETQYF
TGTGCCAGCAGCTTAAAGGGTGTGCGGGGAAGTGAGACCCAGTACTTC
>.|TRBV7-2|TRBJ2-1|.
CASSLGTLAGYNEQFF
TGTGCCAGCAGCTTAGGGACCCTAGCAGGGTACAATGAGCAGTTCTTC
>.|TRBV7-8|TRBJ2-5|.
CASSRDRWGDTMETQYF
TGTGCCAGCAGCAGAGACAGGTGGGGGGACACAATGGAGACCCAGTACTTC